What follows are 5 T cell receptor beta chains derived from one specimen sequenced in a study of OX40 agonist ivuxolimab in advanced cancers. The data were produced by immunoSEQ multiplex PCR, yet TCRdb's version contains in-frame clones alone and is incomplete. This table has over 80,000 clones, roughly 90% appearing once. The sample was CD4+ or CD8+ T cells sorted from blood, taken in a trial of the OX40 agonist ivuxolimab. These TCRs come from an adult with an advanced solid tumor such as melanoma, head and neck, liver or kidney cancer.

V gene TRBV19 combines with J gene TRBJ2-2, with D uncertain. The germline gives CDR1 LNHDA, CDR2 SQIVND (reference sequence). The CDR3 has 15 amino acids. Trimming removed 2 bases at V and 7 bases at J, with 14 bases between. The CDR3 coding sequence is TGTGCCAGTAGTATAACCGGAAATTTTCTCGGGGAGCTGTTTTTT. It translates to CASSITGNFLGELFF.

The chain couples TRBV9 to TRBJ1-5; tentative D call: TRBD1 (6 bases). The V end lost 3 bases, the J end lost 8 bases, and 15 bases lay between the germline ends. From germline, CDR1 is SGDLS and CDR2 YYNGEE. CDR3 length: 14 amino acids. CDR3 bases: TGTGCCAGCAGCGAACAGGGAAACGATAAGCCCCAGCATTTT. This sequence encodes CASSEQGNDKPQHF.

The chain carries TRBV6-5 and TRBJ2-1, with no clear D. The CDR3 is 12 residues long. V was pared by 4 bases and J by 6 bases, with 7 bases between. Germline V gives CDR1 MNHEY, CDR2 SVGAGI. CDR3 in DNA: TGTGCCAGCAGTTTGTCTGGCAATGAGCAGTTCTTC. Its protein is CASSLSGNEQFF.

The gene calls are TRBV2 and TRBJ2-1; 7 bases are a match to TRBD2. The CDR3 contains 17 residues. Germline V gene sequence: CDR1 SNHLY, CDR2 FYNNEI. Losses at the gene ends were 8 bases for V and 2 bases for J; bases not matched to a gene: 15. The CDR3 sequence: CASGDPRAAGAYNEQFF. In nucleotides, the CDR3 is TGTGCCAGCGGGGACCCACGGGCCGCGGGGGCCTACAATGAGCAGTTCTTC.

V and J are TRBV18 and TRBJ1-1; D unresolved. This CDR3 spans 12 amino acids. V was clipped by 3 bases and J by 5 bases, with 7 bases between them. CDR1 is KGHSH, CDR2 LQKENI, per germline. The CDR3: CASSPTTTEAFF. The CDR3 DNA sequence: TGTGCCAGCTCACCCACAACAACTGAAGCTTTCTTT.